Listed below are T cell receptor beta chains from one sample, sequenced in a study of blood T cell repertoires in COVID-19. This table comes from immunoSEQ multiplex PCR, and its TCRdb copy is limited to in-frame clones, with some not included. This sample yields 410,000 or so clones, of which 86% are seen a single time; roughly 1.4% belongs to the top ten. The source material was peripheral blood. These receptors originate from a woman in her 30s with active or convalescent COVID-19. Each CDR3 is given with its conserved first and last residue. The D gene is left open where the match is weak. Clone size, where shown, is once, few, many, or a class for clones that have expanded.

V gene: TRBV3-1/TRBV3-2
clone size: .
J gene: TRBJ2-5
D gene: .
CDR3 DNA: TGTGCCAGCAGCTGGTCGGAGGGAGTGGCCCAGTACTTC
CDR3 protein: CASSWSEGVAQYF

V gene: TRBV11-2
clone size: .
J gene: TRBJ1-1
D gene: .
CDR3 DNA: TGTGCCAGCAGCCCGACTTCTGAAGCTTTCTTT
CDR3 protein: CASSPTSEAFF

V gene: TRBV10-3
clone size: once
J gene: TRBJ1-5
D gene: TRBD1
CDR3 DNA: TGTGCCATCAGTGAGTCGGGGACAGGAATCAATCAGCCCCAGCATTTT
CDR3 protein: CAISESGTGINQPQHF

V gene: TRBV9
clone size: .
J gene: TRBJ1-6
D gene: .
CDR3 DNA: TGTGCCAGCAGCGCACAGGGTGGTAATTCACCCCTCCACTTT
CDR3 protein: CASSAQGGNSPLHF

V gene: TRBV13
clone size: .
J gene: TRBJ2-3
D gene: .
CDR3 DNA: TGTGCCAGCAGCCAAGCGGGCACAGATACGCAGTATTTT
CDR3 protein: CASSQAGTDTQYF

V gene: TRBV11-2
clone size: .
J gene: TRBJ2-5
D gene: TRBD2
CDR3 DNA: TGTGCCAGCAGCTTTTGGGGGGGTGAGACCCAGTACTTC
CDR3 protein: CASSFWGGETQYF

V gene: TRBV27
clone size: .
J gene: TRBJ2-7
D gene: TRBD1
CDR3 DNA: TGTGCCAGCAGTTCCCCCCGGACAGGGGTGGACGAGCAGTACTTC
CDR3 protein: CASSSPRTGVDEQYF

V gene: TRBV4-1
clone size: .
J gene: TRBJ2-7
D gene: TRBD1
CDR3 DNA: TGCGCCAGCAGCCTTCGGACAGGATTTTCCTACGAGCAGTACTTC
CDR3 protein: CASSLRTGFSYEQYF

V gene: TRBV27
clone size: .
J gene: TRBJ1-1
D gene: TRBD1
CDR3 DNA: TGTGCCAGCAGTCTCACGGGACAGGGAAAAGCTTTCTTT
CDR3 protein: CASSLTGQGKAFF

V gene: TRBV29-1
clone size: .
J gene: TRBJ1-1
D gene: TRBD1
CDR3 DNA: TGCAGCGTTCAGGTTCAGGGGGCGAACACTGAAGCTTTCTTT
CDR3 protein: CSVQVQGANTEAFF

V gene: TRBV7-2
clone size: .
J gene: TRBJ2-5
D gene: TRBD2
CDR3 DNA: TGTGCCAGCAGCTTAGGGGGCGGGAGGGCTGAAGAGACCCAGTACTTC
CDR3 protein: CASSLGGGRAEETQYF

V gene: TRBV6-1
clone size: few
J gene: TRBJ1-5
D gene: .
CDR3 DNA: TGTGCCAGCAGTGAATATGGGACACATTATAGCAATCAGCCCCAGCATTTT
CDR3 protein: CASSEYGTHYSNQPQHF

V gene: TRBV19
clone size: once
J gene: TRBJ2-6
D gene: TRBD2
CDR3 DNA: TGTGCCAGCATTAATCCGGGACTAGCGGGACCTGGGGCCAACGTCCTGACTTTC
CDR3 protein: CASINPGLAGPGANVLTF

V gene: TRBV19
clone size: .
J gene: TRBJ2-1
D gene: TRBD2
CDR3 DNA: TGTGCCAGTAGTATTCCCTCTAGCGGGAGGGCGAATGAGCAGTTCTTC
CDR3 protein: CASSIPSSGRANEQFF

V gene: TRBV5-1
clone size: .
J gene: TRBJ2-7
D gene: .
CDR3 DNA: TGCGCCAGCAGCTTGGACAGGGTCTGGGAGCAGTACTTC
CDR3 protein: CASSLDRVWEQYF

V gene: TRBV6-2/TRBV6-3
clone size: .
J gene: TRBJ1-2
D gene: .
CDR3 DNA: TGTGCCAGCAGTTACAGGCGGGATGGCTACACCTTC
CDR3 protein: CASSYRRDGYTF

V gene: TRBV29-1
clone size: .
J gene: TRBJ2-1
D gene: TRBD2
CDR3 DNA: TGCAGCGTACAGCCGGGACTAGCGACGTACAATGAGCAGTTCTTC
CDR3 protein: CSVQPGLATYNEQFF

V gene: TRBV11-3
clone size: .
J gene: TRBJ2-2
D gene: .
CDR3 DNA: TGTGCCAGCAGCTTAGTTACTAGCCTGAACACCGGGGAGCTGTTTTTT
CDR3 protein: CASSLVTSLNTGELFF

V gene: TRBV6-1
clone size: .
J gene: TRBJ1-1
D gene: .
CDR3 DNA: TGTGCCAGCAGTGAAGAGATGGCTGTTGAAGCTTTCTTT
CDR3 protein: CASSEEMAVEAFF

V gene: TRBV19
clone size: .
J gene: TRBJ1-1
D gene: .
CDR3 DNA: TGTGCCAGTAGTATAGGGGGACACGAAGCTTTCTTT
CDR3 protein: CASSIGGHEAFF

V gene: TRBV11-2
clone size: .
J gene: TRBJ2-1
D gene: .
CDR3 DNA: TGTGCCAGCAGCTCGAACACAGGGTGGGGCCCCAATGAGCAGTTCTTC
CDR3 protein: CASSSNTGWGPNEQFF

V gene: TRBV2
clone size: once
J gene: TRBJ1-5
D gene: .
CDR3 DNA: TGTGCCAGCAGTTGGGCCAGCTATAGCAATCAGCCCCAGCATTTT
CDR3 protein: CASSWASYSNQPQHF

V gene: TRBV28
clone size: once
J gene: TRBJ1-1
D gene: .
CDR3 DNA: TGTGCCAGCAGTTTGGAGGGTGAGGGCACTGAAGCTTTCTTT
CDR3 protein: CASSLEGEGTEAFF

V gene: TRBV27
clone size: .
J gene: TRBJ2-1
D gene: TRBD2
CDR3 DNA: TGTGCCAGCAGTGCACTAGCGGGAGGGAACAATGAGCAGTTCTTC
CDR3 protein: CASSALAGGNNEQFF

V gene: TRBV18
clone size: .
J gene: TRBJ1-2
D gene: .
CDR3 DNA: TGTGCCAGCTCACCGCCAAAAGGGAGGGACTATGGCTACACCTTC
CDR3 protein: CASSPPKGRDYGYTF

V gene: TRBV7-8
clone size: .
J gene: TRBJ1-5
D gene: TRBD1
CDR3 DNA: TGTGCCAGCAGCTGGGGGTATGGACAGGGGAGCAATCAGCCCCAGCATTTT
CDR3 protein: CASSWGYGQGSNQPQHF

V gene: TRBV11-2
clone size: .
J gene: TRBJ2-7
D gene: .
CDR3 DNA: TGTGCCAGCAGCTTCGGGACAAACTACGAGCAGTACTTC
CDR3 protein: CASSFGTNYEQYF

V gene: TRBV27
clone size: .
J gene: TRBJ1-2
D gene: .
CDR3 DNA: TGTGCCAGCAGTTTAGGAGGGGCTTCTGGATATGGCTACACCTTC
CDR3 protein: CASSLGGASGYGYTF

V gene: TRBV19
clone size: .
J gene: TRBJ2-1
D gene: .
CDR3 DNA: TGTGCCAGTAGTATACTATCGAGCTCGTACAATGAGCAGTTCTTC
CDR3 protein: CASSILSSSYNEQFF

V gene: TRBV4-1
clone size: .
J gene: TRBJ1-5
D gene: TRBD1
CDR3 DNA: TGCGCCAGCAGCCCGGGACAGCACAATCAGCCCCAGCATTTT
CDR3 protein: CASSPGQHNQPQHF

V gene: TRBV2
clone size: .
J gene: TRBJ1-1
D gene: .
CDR3 DNA: TGTGCCAGCCGCCGAGCGAACACTGAAGCTTTCTTT
CDR3 protein: CASRRANTEAFF

V gene: TRBV7-9
clone size: .
J gene: TRBJ1-5
D gene: TRBD1
CDR3 DNA: TGTGCCAGCAGCCTCCCGGGACAGGGGAATCAGCCCCAGCATTTT
CDR3 protein: CASSLPGQGNQPQHF

V gene: TRBV7-6
clone size: .
J gene: TRBJ2-3
D gene: .
CDR3 DNA: TGTGCCAACTGTCGGGTTCGTCTTGGGACAGATACGCAGTATTTT
CDR3 protein: CANCRVRLGTDTQYF

V gene: TRBV30
clone size: .
J gene: TRBJ1-1
D gene: .
CDR3 DNA: TGTGCCTGGAGTGCCCTCCCGAACACTGAAGCTTTCTTT
CDR3 protein: CAWSALPNTEAFF

V gene: TRBV9
clone size: .
J gene: TRBJ2-3
D gene: .
CDR3 DNA: TGTGCCAGCAGCGTGTCTGGGCAGATTGAGACAGATACGCAGTATTTT
CDR3 protein: CASSVSGQIETDTQYF

V gene: TRBV15
clone size: .
J gene: TRBJ1-2
D gene: .
CDR3 DNA: TGTGCCACCAGCAGAGAAGGACAACCGGGAGCGTTAGGTGGCTACACCTTC
CDR3 protein: CATSREGQPGALGGYTF

V gene: TRBV6-6
clone size: .
J gene: TRBJ1-1
D gene: TRBD1
CDR3 DNA: TGTGCCAGCAGTTACTCAACAGGGGGCTTGGGCACTGAAGCTTTCTTT
CDR3 protein: CASSYSTGGLGTEAFF

V gene: TRBV27
clone size: once
J gene: TRBJ2-6
D gene: .
CDR3 DNA: TGTGCCAGCACAACCGGGACTGGGGCCAACGTCCTGACTTTC
CDR3 protein: CASTTGTGANVLTF

V gene: TRBV6-5
clone size: .
J gene: TRBJ1-1
D gene: .
CDR3 DNA: TGTGCCAGTCTTACAGGGTACACTGAAGCTTTCTTT
CDR3 protein: CASLTGYTEAFF

V gene: TRBV14
clone size: .
J gene: TRBJ2-1
D gene: .
CDR3 DNA: TGTGCCAGCAGCCAAGCTAGGTCGTTGGGTAGCTCCAATGAGCAGTTCTTC
CDR3 protein: CASSQARSLGSSNEQFF

V gene: TRBV5-1
clone size: .
J gene: TRBJ1-1
D gene: .
CDR3 DNA: TGCGCCAGCAGCTCGGGAGGTGGAAGTGACAGAAACACTGAAGCTTTCTTT
CDR3 protein: CASSSGGGSDRNTEAFF

V gene: TRBV20-1
clone size: .
J gene: TRBJ1-4
D gene: .
CDR3 DNA: TGCAGTGCTAGTCACACGACAGGCGGGCATGATGAAAAACTGTTTTTT
CDR3 protein: CSASHTTGGHDEKLFF

V gene: TRBV5-4
clone size: .
J gene: TRBJ1-1
D gene: .
CDR3 DNA: TGTGCCAGCAGCGATCCGGGTATGAACACTGAAGCTTTCTTT
CDR3 protein: CASSDPGMNTEAFF

V gene: TRBV6-1
clone size: .
J gene: TRBJ1-2
D gene: TRBD1
CDR3 DNA: TGTGCCAGCAGTGAAGGGGCAGGGGGCAGGTCTAACTATGGCTACACCTTC
CDR3 protein: CASSEGAGGRSNYGYTF

V gene: TRBV7-9
clone size: .
J gene: TRBJ2-3
D gene: TRBD2
CDR3 DNA: TGTGCCAGCAGCTCCCGGTCCCTAGCGGGGGACTCTGTCACAGATACGCAGTATTTT
CDR3 protein: CASSSRSLAGDSVTDTQYF

V gene: TRBV9
clone size: .
J gene: TRBJ1-3
D gene: .
CDR3 DNA: TGTGCCAGCAGCGTCTCATCGGGACAAAACTCTGGAAACACCATATATTTT
CDR3 protein: CASSVSSGQNSGNTIYF

V gene: TRBV29-1
clone size: .
J gene: TRBJ2-1
D gene: .
CDR3 DNA: TGCAGCGTTGAAGAGTGGAGCTACAATGAGCAGTTCTTC
CDR3 protein: CSVEEWSYNEQFF

V gene: TRBV6-6
clone size: .
J gene: TRBJ1-2
D gene: .
CDR3 DNA: TGTGCCAGCAGTTACGCGGGGGTCTCTTGGGACTATGGCTACACCTTC
CDR3 protein: CASSYAGVSWDYGYTF

V gene: TRBV28
clone size: .
J gene: TRBJ1-5
D gene: TRBD1
CDR3 DNA: TGTGCCACAGCAACAGGGGCCTTTAGCAATCAGCCCCAGCATTTT
CDR3 protein: CATATGAFSNQPQHF

V gene: TRBV7-2
clone size: once
J gene: TRBJ2-3
D gene: TRBD2
CDR3 DNA: TGTGCCAGCAGCCGGACTAGCGGGGGTGGCACAGATACGCAGTATTTT
CDR3 protein: CASSRTSGGGTDTQYF

V gene: TRBV19
clone size: .
J gene: TRBJ2-2
D gene: TRBD1
CDR3 DNA: TGTGCCAGTAGTATTGGACAGGGGAACACCGGGGAGCTGTTTTTT
CDR3 protein: CASSIGQGNTGELFF

V gene: TRBV19
clone size: .
J gene: TRBJ1-5
D gene: .
CDR3 DNA: TGTGCCAGTGGGCAGTTGCAGCCCCAGCATTTT
CDR3 protein: CASGQLQPQHF

V gene: TRBV19
clone size: .
J gene: TRBJ1-2
D gene: TRBD1
CDR3 DNA: TGTGCCAGTAGTATCCAGGGGGCAATGGGATATGGCTACACCTTC
CDR3 protein: CASSIQGAMGYGYTF

V gene: TRBV5-1
clone size: .
J gene: TRBJ2-2
D gene: .
CDR3 DNA: TGCGCCAGCAGCTTGGAGGGGACAAACACCGGGGAGCTGTTTTTT
CDR3 protein: CASSLEGTNTGELFF

V gene: TRBV15
clone size: .
J gene: TRBJ1-4
D gene: .
CDR3 DNA: TGTGCCACCAGTTGGGGCACTAATGAAAAACTGTTTTTT
CDR3 protein: CATSWGTNEKLFF